One sample yielded the 25 T cell receptor beta chains listed below, sequenced in a study of human T cells and chemical hapten exposure. This sample's time point: patch test 1, 2 weeks after DPC sensitization. This sample's treatment: therapeutic diphenylcyclopropenone sensitization with weekly scalp DPC. MiXCR was run by TCRdb on the RACE reads, yielding one entry per CDR3 protein. This table has nearly 350,000 distinct CDR3 sequences, around 7% appearing once. Here the sequenced sample was whole blood, taken in connection with sensitization to the hapten diphenylcyclopropenone (DPC). The source of these receptors is a young woman with alopecia areata. Some clones in this sample may be carry-over from other donors' samples.

In its sample, this clonotype was seen many times. This rearrangement joins TRBV15 to TRBJ2-7, with D uncertain. V lost 2 bases, J lost 2 bases, and 10 bases lay in between. CDR1 is LNHNV and CDR2 is YYDKDF in the germline V gene (reference sequence). This CDR3 region has 14 residues. CDR3 residues: CATSRQRYAYEQYF. The CDR3 region has the DNA TGTGCCACCAGCAGACAAAGGTATGCCTACGAGCAGTACTTC.

This clonotype was seen more than once but under ten times. The V gene is TRBV6-2 or TRBV6-3, the J gene TRBJ1-5, with D uncertain. This CDR3 comprises 14 residues. CDR1 and CDR2 (germline): MNHEY, SVGEGT. Trimming pared 6 bases from V and 3 bases from J, leaving 12 bases between. CDR3 residues: CASSWGRNNQPQHF. The CDR3 nucleotides read TGTGCCAGCAGCTGGGGTAGGAACAATCAGCCCCAGCATTTT.

The sample holds many counts of this clonotype. The CDR3 sequence: CASSLQGGYSITNTEAFF. The CDR3 nucleotides read TGTGCCAGCAGTCTTCAGGGCGGCTACTCCATCACGAACACTGAAGCTTTCTTT. The genes are TRBV27 and TRBJ1-1; weak D call: TRBD1 (5 bases). CDR1 is MNHEY, CDR2 SMNVEV, per germline (reference sequence). V lost 5 bases to trimming and J lost 1 base, with 23 bases between them. This CDR3 has 18 residues.

This clonotype appeared a few times. This sequence joins TRBV13 and TRBJ2-3; D remains unclear. The V end lost 0 bases, the J end lost 4 bases, and 8 bases lay between the germline ends. Germline V gene sequence: CDR1 PRHDT, CDR2 FYEKMQ (reference sequence). The CDR3 is 14 residues long. The CDR3 DNA sequence: TGTGCCAGCAGCTTAGGCGGTGTCGCAGATACGCAGTATTTT. Encoded protein: CASSLGGVADTQYF.

This clonotype was seen a handful of times. V and J are TRBV5-1 and TRBJ2-5; 7 bases are shared with TRBD1. This CDR3 comprises 12 residues. Germline-derived CDR1 and CDR2 are SGHRS and YFSETQ. J was trimmed by 5 bases and V by 6 bases; bases with no gene match: 4. DNA of the CDR3: TGCGCCAGCACACAGGGACAGGAGACCCAGTACTTC. Translated, it gives CASTQGQETQYF.

The rearrangement links TRBV10-3 to TRBJ1-1; D gene unclear. The CDR3 contains 12 residues. The germline gives CDR1 ENHRY, CDR2 SYGVKD. The ends were cut back, 6 bases at V and 3 bases at J, with 8 bases in the middle. CDR3 nucleotide sequence: TGTGCCATCAGACCCGGGGACACTGAAGCTTTCTTT. Amino acid sequence: CAIRPGDTEAFF.

This clonotype came up many times. The CDR3 nucleotides read TGCAGTGTCGACCCGGGGGGGGCCACTGAAGCTTTCTTT. Translation: CSVDPGGATEAFF. This chain links TRBV29-1 with TRBJ1-1; perhaps TRBD1 as D (6 bases). Germline values: CDR1 SQVTM, CDR2 ANQGSEA. The CDR3 is 13 residues long.

This clonotype was counted only a few times. V is TRBV28 and J is TRBJ1-2; TRBD1 matches 8 bases. This CDR3 region has 13 residues. V was pared by 6 bases and J by 7 bases, with 7 bases of the junction left unmatched. The germline V gene has CDR1 MDHEN and CDR2 SYDVKM. CDR3 sequence reads: CASRTRGPSGYTF. The CDR3 nucleotides read TGTGCCAGCAGAACCAGGGGGCCGAGTGGCTACACCTTC.

The chain carries TRBV2 and TRBJ1-1, with D possibly being TRBD1 (6 bases). V was clipped by 4 bases and J by 12 bases, with 9 bases between them. The CDR3 covers 10 residues. The V gene's germline CDR1 is SNHLY and CDR2 FYNNEI. CDR3 in DNA: TGTGCCAGCAGTGTTGACAGGCCTTTCTTT. This translates into CASSVDRPFF.

This clonotype was seen a few times. The CDR3 loop reads CASSFESGGRPLHF. The CDR3 DNA is TGTGCCAGCAGCTTTGAGTCGGGGGGGCGGCCCCTCCACTTT. This chain connects TRBV5-6 to TRBJ1-6; D may be TRBD1 (6 bases). The length of the CDR3 is 14 residues. V was pared by 2 bases and J by 13 bases, with 16 bases between. The germline V gene has CDR1 SGHDT and CDR2 YYEEEE. The variable domain in full, with the rest retrieved from reference TRBV5-6 and TRBJ1-6, is DAGVTQSPTHLIKTRGQQVTLRCSPKSGHDTVSWYQQALGQGPQFIFQYYEEEERQRGNFPDRFSGHQFPNYSSELNVNALLLGDSALYLCASSFESGGRPLHFGNGTRLTVT.

This clonotype occurred a few times. The CDR3 spells CASSLRTSGEGTQYF. The CDR3 nucleotides are TGCGCCAGCAGCTTGCGGACTAGCGGGGAAGGGACCCAGTACTTC. J is TRBJ2-5 and V is TRBV5-1, with 12 bases identical to TRBD2. Trimming took 1 base from V and 7 from J; bases not matched to a gene: 5. Germline CDR1 and CDR2: SGHRS and YFSETQ. This CDR3 has 15 residues.

In this sample, this clonotype turned up many times. This chain joins TRBV2 and TRBJ2-5; no reliable D call. The germline CDR1 and CDR2 sequences are SNHLY and FYNNEI. Trimming took off 10 bases at V and 1 base at J, with 7 bases between the two ends. CDR3 length: 11 amino acids. CDR3 bases: TGTGCCACTGGAGCCCAAGAGACCCAGTACTTC. This gives the protein CATGAQETQYF.

This clonotype was detected many times. The chain uses TRBV6-1 and TRBJ1-5; 8 bases are a match to TRBD1. Looked up from germline, CDR1 is MNHNS and CDR2 is SASEGT. This CDR3 contains 15 residues. The V and J ends lost 2 bases and 1 base, in that order; junction bases with no gene match: 1. The CDR3 nucleotides read TGTGCCAGCAGTGAACAGGGGGCGAGCAATCAGCCCCAGCATTTT. Translation: CASSEQGASNQPQHF.

The rearrangement links TRBV6-2 or TRBV6-3 to TRBJ2-3; 9 bases are a match to TRBD1. V lost 5 bases and J lost 0; bases outside the gene matches: 3. Looked up from germline, CDR1 is MNHEY and CDR2 is SVGEGT. This CDR3 is 15 amino acids long. CDR3 in amino acids: CASSNRGLSTDTQYF. CDR3 in DNA: TGTGCCAGCAGTAACAGGGGGCTTAGCACAGATACGCAGTATTTT.

This clonotype appeared a few times. The chain uses TRBV14 and TRBJ2-7; D is ambiguous. The CDR3 totals 14 residues. V gave up 4 bases and J gave up 4 bases, with 14 bases separating them. Germline-derived CDR1 and CDR2 are SGHDN and FVKESK. In DNA, the CDR3 is TGTGCCAGCAGCCCATCCTTCGGAGATTACGAGCAGTACTTC. Its protein is CASSPSFGDYEQYF.

The V and J genes are TRBV7-3 and TRBJ2-3, with a weak D call TRBD2 (6 bases). CDR1 SGHTA and CDR2 FQGTGA come from the germline V gene. The CDR3 totals 16 residues. V gave up 5 bases and J gave up 1 base, with 16 bases separating them. In DNA, the CDR3 is TGTGCCAGCAGCAGAGGAGGGGCGTGGGGCACAGATACGCAGTATTTT. This sequence encodes CASSRGGAWGTDTQYF.

This clonotype was detected once. The chain couples TRBV24-1 to TRBJ2-3; weak D call: TRBD1 (5 bases). The V end lost 2 bases, the J end lost 2 bases, and 10 bases lay between the germline ends. The CDR3 contains 15 residues. From germline, CDR1 is KGHDR and CDR2 SFDVKD. For the CDR3, the DNA is TGTGCCACCAGTGATTCTCAGGGTGTCACAGATACGCAGTATTTT. This encodes CATSDSQGVTDTQYF.

J is TRBJ1-1 and V is TRBV6-5; D gene ambiguous. V was shortened by 2 bases and J by 0 bases, with 13 bases between the two germline ends. Per germline, CDR1 MNHEY and CDR2 SVGAGI. The CDR3 extends over 16 amino acids. CDR3 loop: CASSYGGGGVNTEAFF. Here the CDR3 DNA reads TGTGCCAGCAGTTACGGTGGAGGTGGGGTGAACACTGAAGCTTTCTTT.

This clonotype was counted ten times or more. The chain couples TRBV2 to TRBJ1-1; the D gene is possibly TRBD1 (6 bases). The CDR3 consists of 14 residues. Germline V gene lookup returns CDR1 SNHLY and CDR2 FYNNEI. V was clipped by 5 bases and J by 2 bases, with 12 bases between them. The CDR3 is CASSTGRGNTEAFF. Written as DNA, the CDR3 is TGTGCCAGCAGTACAGGGAGGGGTAACACTGAAGCTTTCTTT.

V gene TRBV7-9 combines with J gene TRBJ1-1, with TRBD1 as a possible D gene (5 bases). CDR1 and CDR2 (germline): SEHNR, FQNEAQ (reference sequence). Trimming shortened V by 1 base and J by 6 bases, and 12 bases separated the two germline ends. This CDR3 contains 14 residues. The CDR3 sequence is CASSLVIRGAEAFF. The DNA of the CDR3 is TGTGCCAGCAGCTTAGTGATACGAGGGGCTGAAGCTTTCTTT.

This clonotype occurred many times. The chain recombines TRBV6-5 with TRBJ1-1, with 9 nucleotides matching TRBD1. The V and J ends lost 4 bases and 1 base, in that order; junction bases with no gene match: 4. The CDR3 totals 15 residues. In germline, CDR1 is MNHEY, CDR2 SVGAGI. This chain's CDR3 is CASSSPGQGNTEAFF. The CDR3 region has the DNA TGTGCCAGCAGTTCACCGGGACAGGGGAACACTGAAGCTTTCTTT.

This clonotype has a handful of counts. The rearrangement links TRBV2 to TRBJ2-3; no clear D gene. Trimming took off 9 bases at V and 3 bases at J, with 10 bases between the two ends. The CDR3 extends over 12 amino acids. CDR1 is SNHLY and CDR2 is FYNNEI in the germline V gene. The CDR3 spells CARLQTTDTQYF. The CDR3 region has the DNA TGTGCCAGACTCCAAACAACAGATACGCAGTATTTT.

This clonotype came up a few times. The CDR3 DNA is TGTGCCAGCAGCGCGGATGGGACAGGCAGCAATGAAAAACTGTTTTTT. This codes for CASSADGTGSNEKLFF. The rearrangement uses TRBV9 and TRBJ1-4; 8 bases align to TRBD1. The CDR3 extends over 16 amino acids. V lost 3 bases and J lost 5; bases outside the gene matches: 9. Germline CDR1 is SGDLS and CDR2 is YYNGEE.

The gene calls are TRBV21-1 and TRBJ2-6; the table's D call, TRBD1, has no DNA check behind it. TRBV21-1 is tagged as a pseudogene. The CDR3 sequence is 19 residues long. The CDR3 bases are TGTGCCAGCCGGAGGAGGAGGACAGGGGTCGACTCTGGGGCCAACGTCCTGACTTTC. It specifies CASRRRRTGVDSGANVLTF.

In its sample, this clonotype was seen many times. This rearrangement joins TRBV4-2 to TRBJ1-2; unclear D gene. CDR1 is LGHNA, CDR2 YNFKEQ, per germline. The CDR3 extends over 15 amino acids. V was pared by 1 base and J by 5 bases, with 14 bases between. CDR3 in DNA: TGTGCCAGCAGCCAAGTACGCACGGAGAGTTATGGCTACACCTTC. It encodes CASSQVRTESYGYTF.